Listed below are T cell receptor beta chains from one sample, sequenced in a study of Ad26.COV2.S vaccination and SARS-CoV-2 variants. Clones were read by immunoSEQ multiplex PCR, and TCRdb kept only the in-frame ones, dropping some. The table shows 240,000 or so clones, with 88% occurring only once. Sequences were derived from peripheral blood, sampled in a trial of Ad26.COV2.S vaccine versus placebo. The source is a person between 18 and 60 years old who received the Ad26.COV2.S COVID-19 vaccine or a placebo. Both conserved end residues are part of each CDR3. The D gene is left open where the match is weak. Clone size is given for some rows only: seen once, a few or many times, or a class if the clone is expanded.

J	V	size	length	D	DNA	CDR3
TRBJ2-3	TRBV19	NA	13	NA	TGTGCCAGTAGCCCCGAAAACTGGCAGGGGCAGTATTTT	CASSPENWQGQYF
TRBJ1-5	TRBV6-6	NA	15	TRBD1	TGTGCCAGCAGTGACCCAACAACAGGGGTCCAGCCCCAGCATTTT	CASSDPTTGVQPQHF
TRBJ1-1	TRBV28	NA	15	NA	TGTGCCAGCAGTTTTTCGGACAGACGGGGAGCTGAAGCTTTCTTT	CASSFSDRRGAEAFF
TRBJ1-5	TRBV27	NA	15	NA	TGTGCCAGCAGGTCAGGGTCGGGGGGTAATCAGCCCCAGCATTTT	CASRSGSGGNQPQHF
TRBJ2-1	TRBV23-1	NA	16	TRBD2	TGCGCCAGCATAAGACTAGCGTCGTCCTCCTACAATGAGCAGTTCTTC	CASIRLASSSYNEQFF
TRBJ2-1	TRBV7-3	NA	17	NA	TGTGCCAGCAGCCCGGTGGGGGGAGGCCATTCCTACAATGAGCAGTTCTTC	CASSPVGGGHSYNEQFF
TRBJ2-7	TRBV6-2/TRBV6-3	NA	15	NA	TGTGCCAGCAGCCTCCAGGCTACACTCTCCTACGAGCAGTACTTC	CASSLQATLSYEQYF
TRBJ2-1	TRBV20-1	once	11	NA	TGCAGTGCAACCCAGGGAAATGAGCAGTTCTTC	CSATQGNEQFF
TRBJ2-7	TRBV11-2	NA	16	TRBD1	TGTGCCAGCAGCCTAGAACCGGGACAGGGGGCGCGTGAGCAGTACTTC	CASSLEPGQGAREQYF
TRBJ1-1	TRBV19	NA	15	NA	TGTGCCAGTAGTATAGTCCCAGGGCCTGGCACTGAAGCTTTCTTT	CASSIVPGPGTEAFF
TRBJ1-5	TRBV7-2	NA	17	NA	TGTGCCAGCAGCCCCACCGGAGGGGGGTTTGGCAATCAGCCCCAGCATTTT	CASSPTGGGFGNQPQHF
TRBJ2-7	TRBV10-2	NA	11	TRBD1	TGCGCCACGCCAGCTGACAGGGGGCAGTACTTC	CATPADRGQYF
TRBJ2-1	TRBV7-9	NA	14	TRBD2	TGTGCCAGCACCACGGGGGGAGAGAGGAATGAGCAGTTCTTC	CASTTGGERNEQFF
TRBJ1-5	TRBV2	few	13	NA	TGTGCCAGCAGTGCCAGAAGCAATCAGCCCCAGCATTTT	CASSARSNQPQHF
TRBJ2-2	TRBV4-1	NA	15	NA	TGCGCCAGCAGCCAAGAAGGGGGGAACACCGGGGAGCTGTTTTTT	CASSQEGGNTGELFF
TRBJ1-1	TRBV6-5	NA	15	TRBD1	TGTGCCAGCATCCTACAGGGGGCTAAGAACACTGAAGCTTTCTTT	CASILQGAKNTEAFF
TRBJ1-1	TRBV7-3	NA	14	TRBD1	TGTGCCAGCAGCACCGCAGGGGGAGCAACTGAAGCTTTCTTT	CASSTAGGATEAFF
TRBJ1-5	TRBV30	NA	12	NA	TGTGCCTGGAGTGCCCGGGCTGGACCCCAGCATTTT	CAWSARAGPQHF
TRBJ2-6	TRBV30	NA	16	TRBD1	TGTGCCTGGAGGCCGGACAGGGGGCGCGGGGCCAACGTCCTGACTTTC	CAWRPDRGRGANVLTF
TRBJ2-3	TRBV28	NA	16	TRBD1	TGTGCCAGCAGTTTCCCAAGACAGGGGGTCACAGATACGCAGTATTTT	CASSFPRQGVTDTQYF
TRBJ2-1	TRBV29-1	NA	10	NA	TGCAGCGTTGCTCTGATTGAGCAGTTCTTC	CSVALIEQFF
TRBJ1-2	TRBV10-3	NA	14	NA	TGTGCCATCAGTGAGGGGACATCCGACTATGGCTACACCTTC	CAISEGTSDYGYTF
TRBJ2-1	TRBV27	NA	14	NA	TGTGCCAGCAGTTCCACCAGCTCCTACAATGAGCAGTTCTTC	CASSSTSSYNEQFF
TRBJ2-1	TRBV10-3	NA	16	TRBD2	TGTGCCATCAGCGGGACTAGCGGGGGATTCTACAATGAGCAGTTCTTC	CAISGTSGGFYNEQFF
TRBJ2-7	TRBV6-5	NA	14	NA	TGTGCCAGCCTCCCAAGCGGGCGGCACTACGAGCAGTACTTC	CASLPSGRHYEQYF
TRBJ2-3	TRBV19	NA	13	NA	TGTGCCAGTAGTCCCAGACCCGGACATACGCAGTATTTT	CASSPRPGHTQYF
TRBJ2-3	TRBV5-4	NA	17	TRBD2	TGTGCCAGCAGCTTATACATGGGACTAGCGGACACAGATACGCAGTATTTT	CASSLYMGLADTDTQYF
TRBJ2-7	TRBV19	once	14	TRBD2	TGTGCCAGTCGTCGGACTAGCGGCCCCTACGAGCAGTACTTC	CASRRTSGPYEQYF
TRBJ2-7	TRBV29-1	NA	16	TRBD1	TGCAGCGTTGAAAGGATGGCGGGACAGGGTAATTACGAGCAGTACTTC	CSVERMAGQGNYEQYF
TRBJ1-6	TRBV7-2	NA	16	NA	TGTGCCAGCAGCTTAAACGGACAGACCTATAATTCACCCCTCCACTTT	CASSLNGQTYNSPLHF
TRBJ2-5	TRBV6-1	NA	14	TRBD1	TGTGCCAGCAGTGAAGCGGGGACAGGGGAAACCCAGTACTTC	CASSEAGTGETQYF
TRBJ2-1	TRBV20-1	NA	15	TRBD1	TGCAGTGCTCGTGGACAGGGGGCGAGAAGAAATGAGCAGTTCTTC	CSARGQGARRNEQFF
TRBJ1-4	TRBV7-2	NA	14	NA	TGTGCCAGCAGCCCGACCGGCACTAATGAAAAACTGTTTTTT	CASSPTGTNEKLFF
TRBJ1-2	TRBV4-3	NA	15	NA	TGCGCCAGCAGCCAAGTCGGGGTAATCAGCTATGGCTACACCTTC	CASSQVGVISYGYTF
TRBJ2-7	TRBV27	NA	14	TRBD1	TGTGCCAGCAGGGCCGGGACAGGGATCCACGAGCAGTACTTC	CASRAGTGIHEQYF
TRBJ1-1	TRBV18	NA	14	TRBD1	TGTGCCAGCTCACCAGCAGGGGGCGCGTCTGAAGCTTTCTTT	CASSPAGGASEAFF
TRBJ1-1	TRBV7-9	NA	15	NA	TGTGCCAGCAGCCCTATCGACCGGATGGGCACTGAAGCTTTCTTT	CASSPIDRMGTEAFF
TRBJ1-1	TRBV5-1	NA	16	TRBD1	TGCGCCAGCAGCTCCCGACAGGGGGCTCTCCCCGCTGAAGCTTTCTTT	CASSSRQGALPAEAFF
TRBJ1-1	TRBV11-2	NA	12	NA	TGTGCCAGCAGCTTGGTAGGGACTGAAGCTTTCTTT	CASSLVGTEAFF
TRBJ1-6	TRBV30	few	14	TRBD1	TGTGCCTGGAGAAACGACAGGGGGTATTCACCCCTCCACTTT	CAWRNDRGYSPLHF
TRBJ2-2	TRBV11-3	NA	16	TRBD2	TGTGCCAGCAGCTTAAGGCCGGGGGGGACCCCCGGGGAGCTGTTTTTT	CASSLRPGGTPGELFF
TRBJ1-1	TRBV19	NA	15	NA	TGTGCCAGTAGTTTCCGTTCTGGCCCGAACACTGAAGCTTTCTTT	CASSFRSGPNTEAFF
TRBJ1-4	TRBV3-1/TRBV3-2	NA	15	NA	TGTGCCAGCAGCCAAGATAAAGGGGGGCATGAAAAACTGTTTTTT	CASSQDKGGHEKLFF
TRBJ2-7	TRBV10-3	NA	16	TRBD1	TGTGCCATCAGTGGTCCCGGACAGGGATTATCCTACGAGCAGTACTTC	CAISGPGQGLSYEQYF
TRBJ2-2	TRBV27	NA	15	TRBD1	TGTGCCAGCAGTCCCCGGACAGGGTCGGCCGGGGAGCTGTTTTTT	CASSPRTGSAGELFF
TRBJ2-7	TRBV11-2	NA	14	TRBD1	TGTGCCAGCAGCCGCGGACAGGCGGCCTACGAGCAGTACTTC	CASSRGQAAYEQYF
TRBJ1-3	TRBV9	few	15	TRBD1	TGTGCCAGCAGCTCAAGACAGGGAACTGGAAACACCATATATTTT	CASSSRQGTGNTIYF
TRBJ2-7	TRBV7-9	NA	12	NA	TGTGCCAGCAGTACCCTGACCTACGAGCAGTACTTC	CASSTLTYEQYF
TRBJ2-7	TRBV5-6	once	14	TRBD1	TGTGCCAGCAGATTCGGGACAGACTCCTACGAGCAGTACTTC	CASRFGTDSYEQYF
TRBJ1-5	TRBV6-2/TRBV6-3	NA	15	NA	TGTGCCAGCAGTTACTACCGGGATAGCAATCAGCCCCAGCATTTT	CASSYYRDSNQPQHF
TRBJ2-1	TRBV5-1	NA	15	NA	TGCGCCAGCAGCCCATCAGGGGCGGGGTTGAATGAGCAGTTCTTC	CASSPSGAGLNEQFF
TRBJ2-3	TRBV10-3	NA	14	NA	TGTGCCATCAGTGATTCGGGCGCCAGAGATACGCAGTATTTT	CAISDSGARDTQYF
TRBJ1-1	TRBV28	NA	15	NA	TGTGCCAGCAGTGCCGCCGGGACCTCGTACACTGAAGCTTTCTTT	CASSAAGTSYTEAFF
TRBJ1-5	TRBV14	NA	14	TRBD1	TGTGCCAGCAGTCCGGACAGGATAGATCAGCCCCAGCATTTT	CASSPDRIDQPQHF
TRBJ1-2	TRBV25-1	NA	15	TRBD1	TGTGCCAGCAGTTGGGATCAGGGGGCTGTTAGTGGCTACACCTTC	CASSWDQGAVSGYTF
TRBJ2-1	TRBV10-3	NA	15	NA	TGTGCCATCATGGCGCTCGGGGGCGCTAACAATGAGCAGTTCTTC	CAIMALGGANNEQFF
TRBJ2-3	TRBV18	NA	15	NA	TGTGCCAGCTCACCGAAAGGGGGGAGGTCAGATACGCAGTATTTT	CASSPKGGRSDTQYF
TRBJ1-5	TRBV11-3	NA	15	TRBD1	TGTGCCAGCAGCCGGGACAGGGTTTGCAATCAGCCCCAGCATTTT	CASSRDRVCNQPQHF
TRBJ2-7	TRBV11-2	NA	14	NA	TGTGCCAGCAGCTTATCAACGGGACCCTACGAGCAGTACTTC	CASSLSTGPYEQYF
TRBJ1-6	TRBV27	NA	16	NA	TGTGCCAGCAGCCTTTTGGGGGGCTTCCTATCATCACCCCTCCACTTT	CASSLLGGFLSSPLHF